These T cell receptor beta chains were read from a single sample in a study of OX40 agonist ivuxolimab in advanced cancers. Repertoires were generated with immunoSEQ multiplex PCR, while TCRdb's copy carries only in-frame clones and drops some. The sample holds roughly 92,000 clones, around 91% seen once. Sequencing used CD4+ or CD8+ T cells sorted from blood, obtained in a trial of the OX40 agonist ivuxolimab. These receptors were obtained from an adult with an advanced solid tumor such as melanoma, head and neck, liver or kidney cancer. CDR3s include the opening cysteine and the closing phenylalanine or tryptophan.

V: TRBV18; J: TRBJ2-7; CDR3: CASSTGLAGFEQYF
V: TRBV4-2; J: TRBJ2-1; CDR3: CASLAGGDNEQFF
V: TRBV7-3; J: TRBJ2-7; CDR3: CASSPSGWGASEQYF
V: TRBV29-1; J: TRBJ2-2; CDR3: CSAGPGPGELFF
V: TRBV25-1; J: TRBJ2-1; CDR3: CASNSIQGQGYNEQFF
V: TRBV5-4; J: TRBJ2-7; CDR3: CASSQEAAASYEQYF
V: TRBV5-4; J: TRBJ2-3; CDR3: CASSLRWGQAGRGSQYF
V: TRBV5-4; J: TRBJ1-5; CDR3: CASSRPAGNQPQHF
V: TRBV15; J: TRBJ1-2; CDR3: CATSRSREDYGYTF
V: TRBV7-9; J: TRBJ2-3; CDR3: CASSFLAGGVTDTQYF
V: TRBV4-2; J: TRBJ2-1; CDR3: CASSQGASGIYNEQFF
V: TRBV19; J: TRBJ2-3; CDR3: CASSIEREVPDTQYF
V: TRBV6-5; J: TRBJ1-2; CDR3: CASGNRLSNYGYTF
V: TRBV7-3; J: TRBJ2-3; CDR3: CASSSAGRGGLDTQYF
V: TRBV19; J: TRBJ1-2; CDR3: CASSIATGSQHGYTF
V: TRBV14; J: TRBJ1-6; CDR3: CASSDRAWGTSPLHF
V: TRBV21-1; J: TRBJ1-1; CDR3: CASKRWTETENTEAFF
V: TRBV19; J: TRBJ2-1; CDR3: CASTKGTGLYNEQFF
V: TRBV30; J: TRBJ1-3; CDR3: CAWSGQGSSSGNTIYF
V: TRBV28; J: TRBJ1-2; CDR3: CASARGVEGYTF
V: TRBV5-1; J: TRBJ2-1; CDR3: CASSPVIAGDEQFF
V: TRBV19; J: TRBJ2-5; CDR3: CASSLRLAKETQYF
V: TRBV6-6; J: TRBJ1-5; CDR3: CASRETGGPNQPQHF
V: TRBV30; J: TRBJ1-1; CDR3: CAWTGRLNTEAFF
V: TRBV9; J: TRBJ1-6; CDR3: CASSVGVGDYYNSPLHF
V: TRBV28; J: TRBJ1-5; CDR3: CASNDDRGRKPQHF
V: TRBV29-1; J: TRBJ2-2; CDR3: CSVWGGSVTGELFF
V: TRBV4-2; J: TRBJ1-4; CDR3: CASSQGLAGREKLFF
V: TRBV5-1; J: TRBJ2-3; CDR3: CASSWGLAGVLGDTQYF
V: TRBV10-3; J: TRBJ1-1; CDR3: CAIRGGQPGTLKLLWAFF